The rows below give T cell receptor beta chains drawn from one sample of a study of T cells expressing NK-cell markers. TCRdb re-called the 5' RACE reads and gives one entry per CDR3 protein, without DNA. This table holds about 260,000 distinct CDR3 sequences. The sequenced sample was blood T cells: a sorted CD56 or NKG2C T cell subset, CD4+ or CD8+ T cells, or bulk PBMC T cells (not recorded which). The origin of the receptors is a woman between 18 and 69 years old in good health. Each CDR3 is given with its conserved first and last residue.

j_call v_call cdr3_aa
TRBJ1-2 TRBV19 CASSIGRDRPSYGYTF
TRBJ1-2 TRBV20-1 CSARDHLLNYGYTF
TRBJ2-5 TRBV20-1 CSASLIGWGAETQYF
TRBJ2-1 TRBV29-1 CSGRRSGYNEQFF
TRBJ1-2 TRBV6-5 CASSYSPPGQANYGYTF
TRBJ1-2 TRBV29-1 CSVELGNYGYTF
TRBJ2-1 TRBV7-9 CASNQPGSNEQFF
TRBJ2-7 TRBV30 CAWSPGGYEQYF
TRBJ2-1 TRBV5-1 CASSLEGRGEQFF
TRBJ2-7 TRBV7-2 CASSLGRSLEQYF
TRBJ2-1 TRBV12-3/TRBV12-4 CASKGTGSYNEQFF
TRBJ2-2 TRBV20-1 CSASGLADTGELFF
TRBJ1-2 TRBV12-3/TRBV12-4 CASSFGPHYGYTF
TRBJ1-2 TRBV10-2 CASTGDLYGYTF
TRBJ1-2 TRBV7-2 CASSLQGVYGYTF
TRBJ2-4 TRBV5-6 CASSLWGRIAKNIQYF
TRBJ2-7 TRBV12-3/TRBV12-4 CATGFGDRGPYEQYF
TRBJ2-3 TRBV28 CASLRWQVGSDTQYF
TRBJ1-2 TRBV12-3/TRBV12-4 CASSLVGEGYTF
TRBJ1-5 TRBV3-1 CASSARDLGQPQHF
TRBJ1-5 TRBV10-3 CAISEGQFNQPQHF
TRBJ1-6 TRBV5-1 CASSSAAGTANSPLHF
TRBJ2-7 TRBV12-3/TRBV12-4 CASSLVNGPYEQYF
TRBJ2-2 TRBV7-2 CASSPLAATGELFF
TRBJ1-4 TRBV7-9 CASNRGQINEKLFF
TRBJ2-5 TRBV7-2 CASSPGARGRGTQYF
TRBJ2-7 TRBV7-2 CASSRDRGWEQYF
TRBJ2-1 TRBV6-1 CAGGDRANEQFF
TRBJ2-5 TRBV6-1 CASSGKQRTQETQYF
TRBJ1-4 TRBV7-9 CASSLGVGFEKLFF
TRBJ2-1 TRBV5-1 CASQRLAGDGNEQFF
TRBJ2-2 TRBV6-2/TRBV6-3 CASSRLQGTPNTGELFF
TRBJ2-5 TRBV19 CASSTNSNQETQYF
TRBJ1-1 TRBV6-5 CASTTSGTEAFF
TRBJ2-7 TRBV11-1 CASSLARGSTYEQYF
TRBJ1-1 TRBV6-1 CASSKPLGTEAFF
TRBJ2-1 TRBV10-1 CASSEASGREGQGWNEQFF
TRBJ2-5 TRBV5-4 CASSWNIAGGRRETQYF